What follows are 17 T cell receptor beta chains derived from one specimen sequenced in a study of T cells in Graves' hyperthyroidism and ophthalmopathy. From RNA transcripts, TCR beta CDR3 regions were amplified. An initial round of RT-PCR targeting the TCR CDR3 relied on the HTBI primer set. Each CDR3 protein is one row after TCRdb ran MiXCR on the multiplex PCR reads. The sample records more than 300,000 distinct CDR3 sequences, approximately 18% being singletons. The sequenced material came from blood. Receptors originate from a woman aged 30 to 39 with Graves' hyperthyroidism that later progressed to Graves' ophthalmopathy.

This clonotype has just a few counts. This chain connects TRBV5-1 to TRBJ2-1; TRBD1 matches at 8 bases. The junction had 5 bases not matched to a gene; V was cut back by 4 bases and J by 2 bases. Germline assignment: CDR1 SGHRS and CDR2 YFSETQ. The CDR3 extends over 15 amino acids. CDR3 bases: TGCGCCAGCAGCGTCCGGGACAGGACCTACAATGAGCAGTTCTTC. Amino acid sequence: CASSVRDRTYNEQFF.

This clonotype was counted ten times or more. The CDR3 DNA is TGTGCCAGCAGCGCAGGGCTGTGGACGGAAAAAGAGACCCAGTACTTC. As protein: CASSAGLWTEKETQYF. This chain uses TRBV11-3 with TRBJ2-5; TRBD1 might be the D (5 bases). Trimming stripped 5 bases from V and 3 bases from J, with 19 bases between. Germline CDR1 SGHNT, CDR2 YENEEA. The CDR3 extends over 16 amino acids.

This clonotype was seen many times. The rearrangement links TRBV7-9 to TRBJ2-5; no reliable D call. Between the trimmed V and J ends, which lost 2 bases and 6 bases, there was a span of 7 bases. CDR3 length: 12 amino acids. Germline loops: CDR1 SEHNR, CDR2 FQNEAQ (reference sequence). The CDR3 loop is CASSLSAQTQYF. The CDR3 DNA reads as TGTGCCAGCAGCTTATCGGCCCAGACCCAGTACTTC.

This clonotype was picked up many times. V usage is TRBV5-1 and J usage is TRBJ2-2; 10 nucleotides align to TRBD1. Looked up from germline, CDR1 is SGHRS and CDR2 is YFSETQ. The trim removed 4 bases at V and 3 bases at J, leaving 3 bases unmatched. The CDR3 length is 15 residues. CDR3 sequence reads: CASSPGTGDTGELFF. DNA of the CDR3: TGCGCCAGCAGCCCTGGGACAGGGGACACCGGGGAGCTGTTTTTT.

The table lists this clonotype with many counts. The chain uses TRBV5-1 and TRBJ1-2; TRBD1 is a possible D gene (5 bases). The length of the CDR3 is 15 residues. CDR1 is SGHRS, CDR2 YFSETQ, per germline. V lost 2 bases and J lost 7, with 18 bases in between. CDR3 loop: CASSLSETDGSGYTF. The DNA for the CDR3 is TGCGCCAGCAGCTTATCGGAGACAGATGGGTCTGGCTACACCTTC. The complete variable domain, with remaining parts taken from reference TRBV5-1 and TRBJ1-2, reads KAGVTQTPRYLIKTRGQQVTLSCSPISGHRSVSWYQQTPGQGLQFLFEYFSETQRNKGNFPGRFSGRQFSNSRSEMNVSTLELGDSALYLCASSLSETDGSGYTFGSGTRLTVV.

A remark on this clonotype: Since a much larger clone is just one base distant, this may be a read error. Here the CDR3 reads CASSIVARQTNEKLFF. The CDR3 bases are TGTGCCAGCAGCATAGTCGCGAGACAAACTAATGAAAAACTGTTTTTT. This chain uses TRBV27 with TRBJ1-4; D remains ambiguous. The V end lost 6 bases, the J end lost 1 base, and 15 bases lay between the germline ends. In germline, CDR1 is MNHEY, CDR2 SMNVEV (reference sequence). The CDR3 contains 16 residues.

This clonotype was counted at least ten times. The chain has TRBV2 and TRBJ1-2; 10 bases line up with TRBD1. Unmatched junction bases numbered 5, after V lost 11 bases and J lost 5 bases. From germline, CDR1 is SNHLY and CDR2 FYNNEI. The CDR3 is 12 amino acids. CDR3 coding DNA: TGTGCCGGGGGACAGGGGAAGTATGGCTACACCTTC. Amino acid sequence: CAGGQGKYGYTF.

The chain couples TRBV2 to TRBJ2-2; 8 bases agree with TRBD2. The V and J ends lost 3 bases and 3 bases, in that order; junction bases with no gene match: 9. This CDR3 is built from 17 residues. Germline V gives CDR1 SNHLY, CDR2 FYNNEI. CDR3 nucleotide sequence: TGTGCCAGCAGTGAGGGGCGGGAGGCAACCTACACCGGGGAGCTGTTTTTT. Translating gives CASSEGREATYTGELFF.

This clonotype was observed a few times. The gene calls are TRBV19 and TRBJ2-3; D perhaps matches TRBD1 (5 bases). Germline V gene data show CDR1 as LNHDA and CDR2 as SQIVND (reference sequence). The CDR3 is made up of 14 amino acids. Trimming left V 2 bases short and J 4 bases short, with 10 bases between. CDR3 region: CASSIQARADTQYF. The CDR3 nucleotides read TGTGCCAGTAGTATACAGGCCAGGGCAGATACGCAGTATTTT.

This clonotype showed up just a few times. This rearrangement joins TRBV10-2 to TRBJ2-5, with 11 bases fitting TRBD2. This CDR3 comprises 14 residues. Germline-derived CDR1 and CDR2 are WSHSY and SAAADI. The V gene end was trimmed by 6 bases and the J gene end by 4 bases; junction bases not matched to a gene: 4. CDR3 in DNA: TGCGCCAGCAGCATAGCGGGGGGGCCAGAGACCCAGTACTTC. As protein: CASSIAGGPETQYF.

The V call is TRBV6-5, the J call TRBJ1-6, with 8 bases lining up with TRBD1. Trimming at V came to 2 bases and at J to 7 bases, leaving 10 bases not matched to a gene. This CDR3 has 17 amino acids. Germline CDR1 reads MNHEY; CDR2 reads SVGAGI. Here the CDR3 reads CASSYPGTGPRNSPLHF. CDR3 bases: TGTGCCAGCAGTTACCCGGGGACAGGACCGAGGAATTCACCCCTCCACTTT.

This clonotype was counted at least ten times. V is TRBV12-3 or TRBV12-4 and J is TRBJ1-6; possibly TRBD1 for D (6 bases). The ends were cut back, 8 bases at V and 0 bases at J, with 14 bases in the middle. There are 16 residues in the CDR3. In DNA, the CDR3 is TGTGCCAGCCGTCAGGGGTGGCTCTCCTATAATTCACCCCTCCACTTT. This sequence encodes CASRQGWLSYNSPLHF.

This sequence joins TRBV5-1 and TRBJ1-5, with TRBD1 matching over 7 bases. The CDR3 length is 13 residues. Germline assignment: CDR1 SGHRS and CDR2 YFSETQ. V was clipped by 5 bases and J by 7 bases; unmatched bases: 6. The CDR3, as DNA: TGCGCCAGCAGTTGGGCAGGGGGGCAGCCCCAGCATTTT. Translation: CASSWAGGQPQHF.

This chain uses TRBV20-1 with TRBJ1-6; no firm D call. CDR1 is DFQATT, CDR2 SNEGSKA, per germline (reference sequence). The CDR3 spans 16 residues. Trimming took off 3 bases at V and 6 bases at J, with 18 bases between the two ends. The CDR3 sequence is CSASLRTEEPNSPLHF. Written as DNA, the CDR3 is TGCAGTGCTAGCCTCAGGACTGAAGAACCTAATTCACCCCTCCACTTT.

This clonotype came up many times. V and J are TRBV12-3 or TRBV12-4 and TRBJ2-2; TRBD1 matches 7 bases. J was trimmed by 5 bases and V by 1 base; bases with no gene match: 4. This CDR3 has 15 residues. The CDR3 DNA is TGTGCCAGCAGTTTAGAGGGGGCTAGTACCGGGGAGCTGTTTTTT. As protein: CASSLEGASTGELFF.

This clonotype has at least ten counts. The chain joins TRBV2 to TRBJ2-2, with no clear D. The CDR3 extends over 15 amino acids. Germline V lookup: CDR1 SNHLY, CDR2 FYNNEI. The V end lost 4 bases, the J end lost 4 bases, and 13 bases lay between the germline ends. The CDR3 loop reads CASSANRQSTGELFF. CDR3 DNA: TGTGCCAGCAGTGCTAACCGCCAAAGCACCGGGGAGCTGTTTTTT.

As for this clonotype: Germline is not matched at one junction end, which may reflect a read error. This chain joins TRBV24-1 and TRBJ2-1; 9 bases match TRBD1. CDR3 size: 15 residues. CDR1 is KGHDR, CDR2 SFDVKD, per germline. The CDR3 loop is CATMEGQGGYNEQLF. The CDR3 DNA reads as TGTGCCACCATGGAGGGACAGGGAGGCTACAATGAGCAGCTCTTC.